The present TCR beta chain was sequenced within a study of T cells in Graves' hyperthyroidism and ophthalmopathy. Study-level results: Using 13 V-J features, a model discriminated ophthalmopathy from stable hyperthyroidism. Also found in blood were most expanded thyroid clonotypes above 0.001.

The CDR3 length is 9 residues. Germline V gene lookup returns CDR1 LNHDA and CDR2 SQIVND (reference sequence). Patients with uncontrolled infections, other autoimmune diseases, pregnancy or lactation were excluded. Clinical symptoms, serum thyroxine, TRAb, thyroid ultrasound and orbital computed tomography established diagnosis. This clonotype was detected only a few times. What it binds is not known. Germline is not matched at one junction end, which may reflect a read error. RNA transcripts yielded amplified TCR beta CDR3 regions. First-round RT-PCR with HTBI primers amplified the TCR CDR3 region. TCRdb called the multiplex PCR reads again in MiXCR, with one record for every CDR3 protein. Of roughly 500,000 distinct CDR3 sequences listed, around 42% are singletons.

Input material: peripheral blood or thyroid tissue (not recorded which). The chain employs TRBV19 and TRBJ2-6; 9 bases match TRBD1. This clonotype was obtained from an adult woman with Graves' disease, either hyperthyroidism or ophthalmopathy (not recorded which). The CDR3 region has the DNA TGTGCCAGTGGGACAGGGCTCTCTTTC. Its translation is CASGTGLSF.